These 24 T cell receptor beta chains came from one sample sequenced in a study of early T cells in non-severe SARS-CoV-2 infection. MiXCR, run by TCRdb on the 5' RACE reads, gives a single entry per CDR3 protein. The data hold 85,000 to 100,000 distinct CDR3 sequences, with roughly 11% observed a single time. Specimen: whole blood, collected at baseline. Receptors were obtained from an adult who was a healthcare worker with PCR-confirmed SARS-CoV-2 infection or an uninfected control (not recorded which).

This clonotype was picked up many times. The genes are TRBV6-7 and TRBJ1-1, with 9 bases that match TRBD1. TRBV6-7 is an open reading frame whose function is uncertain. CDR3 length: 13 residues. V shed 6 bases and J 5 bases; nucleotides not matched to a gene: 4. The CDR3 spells CASSWDRDTEAFF. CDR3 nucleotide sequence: TGTGCCAGCAGCTGGGACAGGGATACTGAAGCTTTCTTT.

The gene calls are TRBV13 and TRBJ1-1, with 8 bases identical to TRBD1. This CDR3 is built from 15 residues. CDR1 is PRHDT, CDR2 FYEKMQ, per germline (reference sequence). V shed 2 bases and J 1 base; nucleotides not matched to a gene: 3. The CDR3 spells CASSLMGQANTEAFF. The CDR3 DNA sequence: TGTGCCAGCAGCTTAATGGGACAGGCGAACACTGAAGCTTTCTTT.

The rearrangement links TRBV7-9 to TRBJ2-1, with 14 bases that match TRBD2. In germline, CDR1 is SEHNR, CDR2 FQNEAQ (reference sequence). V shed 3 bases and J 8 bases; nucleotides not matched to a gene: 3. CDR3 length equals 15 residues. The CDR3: CASSFGTSGGDEQFF. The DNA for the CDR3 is TGTGCCAGCAGCTTCGGGACTAGCGGGGGTGATGAGCAGTTCTTC.

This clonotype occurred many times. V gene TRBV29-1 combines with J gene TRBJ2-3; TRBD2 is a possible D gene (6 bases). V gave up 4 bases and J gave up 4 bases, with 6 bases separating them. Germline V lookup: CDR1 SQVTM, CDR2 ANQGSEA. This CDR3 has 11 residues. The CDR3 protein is CSVGGADTQYF. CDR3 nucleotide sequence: TGCAGCGTTGGGGGGGCAGATACGCAGTATTTT.

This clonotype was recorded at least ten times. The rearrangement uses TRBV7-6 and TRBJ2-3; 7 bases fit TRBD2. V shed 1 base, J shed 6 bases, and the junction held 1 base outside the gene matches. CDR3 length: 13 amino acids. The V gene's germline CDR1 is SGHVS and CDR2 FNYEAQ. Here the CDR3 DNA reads TGTGCCAGCAGCTTAGGGCGGGAGGATACGCAGTATTTT. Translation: CASSLGREDTQYF.

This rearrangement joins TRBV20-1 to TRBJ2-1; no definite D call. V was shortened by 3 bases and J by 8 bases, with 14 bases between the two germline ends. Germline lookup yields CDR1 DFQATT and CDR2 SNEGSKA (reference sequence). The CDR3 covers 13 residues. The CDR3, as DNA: TGCAGTGCTAGTAGGAGACCCCTCGATGAGCAGTTCTTC. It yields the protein CSASRRPLDEQFF.

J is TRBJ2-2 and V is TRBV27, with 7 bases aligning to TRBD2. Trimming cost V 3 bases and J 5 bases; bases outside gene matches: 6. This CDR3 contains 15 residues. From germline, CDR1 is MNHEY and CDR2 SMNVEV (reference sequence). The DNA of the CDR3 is TGTGCCAGCAGTTTCTGGCGGGGGAGAACCGGGGAGCTGTTTTTT. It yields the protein CASSFWRGRTGELFF.

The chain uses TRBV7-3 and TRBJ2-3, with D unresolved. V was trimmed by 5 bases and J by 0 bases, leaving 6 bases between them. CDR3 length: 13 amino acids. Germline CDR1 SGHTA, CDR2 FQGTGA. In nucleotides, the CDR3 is TGTGCCAGCAGCCCTTCGAGCACAGATACGCAGTATTTT. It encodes CASSPSSTDTQYF.

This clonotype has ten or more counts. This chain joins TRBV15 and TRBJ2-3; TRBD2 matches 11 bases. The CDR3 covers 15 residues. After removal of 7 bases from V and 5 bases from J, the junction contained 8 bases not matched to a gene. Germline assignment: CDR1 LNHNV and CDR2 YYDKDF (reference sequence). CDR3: CATTLAGGPKDTQYF. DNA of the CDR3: TGTGCCACCACTTTAGCGGGGGGGCCGAAAGATACGCAGTATTTT.

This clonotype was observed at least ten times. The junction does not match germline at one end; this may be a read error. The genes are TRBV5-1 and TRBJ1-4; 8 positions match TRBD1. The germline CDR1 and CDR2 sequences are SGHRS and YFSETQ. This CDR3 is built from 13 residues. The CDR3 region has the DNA TGCGCCAGCAGCTTGGCCGGGGGACAGGCCGGGCTTTTT. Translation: CASSLAGGQAGLF.

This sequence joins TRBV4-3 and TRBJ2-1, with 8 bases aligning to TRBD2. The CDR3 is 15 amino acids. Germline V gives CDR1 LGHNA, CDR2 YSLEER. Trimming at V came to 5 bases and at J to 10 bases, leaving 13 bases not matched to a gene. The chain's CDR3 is CASSSGTSVEGEQFF. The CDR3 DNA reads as TGCGCCAGCAGCTCCGGGACTAGTGTGGAAGGCGAGCAGTTCTTC.

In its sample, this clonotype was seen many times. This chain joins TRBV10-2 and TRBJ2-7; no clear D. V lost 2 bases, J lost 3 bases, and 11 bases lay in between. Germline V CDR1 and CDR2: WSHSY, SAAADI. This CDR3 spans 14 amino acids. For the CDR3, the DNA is TGCGCCAGCAGTGAGCTGCTGTACGGCTACGAGCAGTACTTC. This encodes CASSELLYGYEQYF.

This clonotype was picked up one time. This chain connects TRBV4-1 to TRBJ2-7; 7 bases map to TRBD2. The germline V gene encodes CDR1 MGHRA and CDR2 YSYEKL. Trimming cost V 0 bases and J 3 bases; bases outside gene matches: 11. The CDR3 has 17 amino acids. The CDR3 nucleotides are TGCGCCAGCAGCCAAGACGTGGGCGGAACTAGCGTCTACGAGCAGTACTTC. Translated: CASSQDVGGTSVYEQYF.

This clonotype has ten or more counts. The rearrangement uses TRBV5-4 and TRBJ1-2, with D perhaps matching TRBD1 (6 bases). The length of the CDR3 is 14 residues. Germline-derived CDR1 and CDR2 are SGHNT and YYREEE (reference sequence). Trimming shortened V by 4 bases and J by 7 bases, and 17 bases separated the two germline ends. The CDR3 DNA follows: TGTGCCAGCAGCCCCCAGACAGGCTATACTGGCTACACCTTC. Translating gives CASSPQTGYTGYTF.

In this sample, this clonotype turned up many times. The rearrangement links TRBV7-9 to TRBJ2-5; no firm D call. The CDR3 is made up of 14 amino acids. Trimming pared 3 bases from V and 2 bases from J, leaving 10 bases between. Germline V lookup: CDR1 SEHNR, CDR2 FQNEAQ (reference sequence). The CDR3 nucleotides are TGTGCCAGCAGCTTCCCGACACTTCAAGAGACCCAGTACTTC. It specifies CASSFPTLQETQYF.

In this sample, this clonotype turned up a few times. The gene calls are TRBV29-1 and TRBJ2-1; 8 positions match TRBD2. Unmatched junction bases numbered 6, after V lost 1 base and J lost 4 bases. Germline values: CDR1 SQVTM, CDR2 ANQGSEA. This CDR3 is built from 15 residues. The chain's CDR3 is CSVEGSGATYNEQFF. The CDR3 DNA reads TGCAGCGTTGAAGGTAGCGGGGCAACTTACAATGAGCAGTTCTTC.

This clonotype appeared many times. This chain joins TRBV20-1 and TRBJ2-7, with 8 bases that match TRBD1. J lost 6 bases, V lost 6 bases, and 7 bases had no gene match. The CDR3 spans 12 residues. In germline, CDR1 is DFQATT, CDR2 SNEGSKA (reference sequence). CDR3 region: CSAQGAGGEQYF. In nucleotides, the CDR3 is TGCAGTGCCCAGGGGGCAGGAGGCGAGCAGTACTTC.

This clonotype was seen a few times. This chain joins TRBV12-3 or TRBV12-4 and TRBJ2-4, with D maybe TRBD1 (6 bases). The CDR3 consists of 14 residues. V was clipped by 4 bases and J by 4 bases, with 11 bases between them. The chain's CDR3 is CASSSSDRKNIQYF. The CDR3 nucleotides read TGTGCCAGCAGTTCCTCGGACAGAAAAAACATTCAGTACTTC.

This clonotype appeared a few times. In DNA form, the CDR3 reads TGTGCCAGCAGTCGCGAGGGGGGAACTAACTATGGCTACACCTTC. This sequence encodes CASSREGGTNYGYTF. The V gene is TRBV27, the J gene TRBJ1-2; a weak D match, TRBD1 (6 bases). The CDR3 runs to 15 residues. CDR1 and CDR2 from the germline V gene are MNHEY and SMNVEV (reference sequence). V was clipped by 5 bases and J by 0 bases, with 13 bases between them.

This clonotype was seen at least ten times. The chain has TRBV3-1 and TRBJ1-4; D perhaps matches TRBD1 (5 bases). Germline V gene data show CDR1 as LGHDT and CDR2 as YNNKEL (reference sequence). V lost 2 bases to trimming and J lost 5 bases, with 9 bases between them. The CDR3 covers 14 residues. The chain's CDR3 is CASSQLGANEKLFF. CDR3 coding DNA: TGTGCCAGCAGCCAACTAGGGGCAAATGAAAAACTGTTTTTT. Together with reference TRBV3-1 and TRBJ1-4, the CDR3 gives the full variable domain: DTAVSQTPKYLVTQMGNDKSIKCEQNLGHDTMYWYKQDSKKFLKIMFSYNNKELIINETVPNRFSPKSPDKAHLNLHINSLELGDSAVYFCASSQLGANEKLFFGSGTQLSVL.

CDR3 DNA: TGCAGCGGGGGACGTGGAAACACCATATATTTT. Protein sequence: CSGGRGNTIYF. The V gene is TRBV29-1, the J gene TRBJ1-3; TRBD1 is a possible D gene (5 bases). There are 11 residues in the CDR3. The V gene's germline CDR1 is SQVTM and CDR2 ANQGSEA. With 7 bases removed from V and 3 bases from J, the gap between germline ends came to 7 bases.

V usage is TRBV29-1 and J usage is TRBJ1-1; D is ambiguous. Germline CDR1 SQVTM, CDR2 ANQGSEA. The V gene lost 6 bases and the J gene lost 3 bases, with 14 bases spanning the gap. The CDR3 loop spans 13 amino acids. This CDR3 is CSVKGLMYTEAFF. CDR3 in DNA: TGCAGCGTGAAAGGACTGATGTACACTGAAGCTTTCTTT.

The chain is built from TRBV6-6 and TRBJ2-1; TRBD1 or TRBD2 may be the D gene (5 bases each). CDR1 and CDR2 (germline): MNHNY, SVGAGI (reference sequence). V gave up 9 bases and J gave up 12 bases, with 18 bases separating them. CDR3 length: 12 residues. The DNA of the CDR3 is TGTGCCAGTGCCACTAGTCGGGGCGTGCAGTTCTTC. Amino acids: CASATSRGVQFF.

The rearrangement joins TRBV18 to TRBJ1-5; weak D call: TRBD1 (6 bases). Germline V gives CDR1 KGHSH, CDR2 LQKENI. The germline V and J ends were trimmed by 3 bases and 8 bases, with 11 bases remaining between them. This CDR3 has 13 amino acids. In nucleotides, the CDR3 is TGTGCCAGCTCACCCGGAGGGGGTGAGCCCCAGCATTTT. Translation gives CASSPGGGEPQHF. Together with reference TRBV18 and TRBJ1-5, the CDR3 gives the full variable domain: NAGVMQNPRHLVRRRGQEARLRCSPMKGHSHVYWYRQLPEEGLKFMVYLQKENIIDESGMPKERFSAEFPKEGPSILRIQQVVRGDSAAYFCASSPGGGEPQHFGDGTRLSIL.